The rows below give T cell receptor beta chains drawn from one sample of a study of T cell changes during pregnancy in multiple sclerosis. The method was immunoSEQ multiplex PCR; TCRdb's version includes in-frame clones alone and lacks a portion of them. Here the sample spans tens of thousands of clones, roughly 91% being singletons. The sample in question was CD4+ T cells from peripheral blood mononuclear cells, obtained in the third trimester of pregnancy. The receptors were gathered from a female donor with multiple sclerosis, enrolled in a pregnancy study. Both conserved end residues are part of each CDR3. A D gene is named only where the DNA matches it firmly. Size values are once, few and many counts, or a class for expanded clones, and some rows have none.

j_gene: TRBJ1-3
v_gene: TRBV6-1
d_gene: TRBD1
abundance: NA
CDR3nt: TGTGCCAGCAGTAGTGGGACAGCTGGAAACACCATATATTTT
CDR3aa: CASSSGTAGNTIYF

j_gene: TRBJ2-6
v_gene: TRBV18
d_gene: NA
abundance: NA
CDR3nt: TGTGCCAGCTCACCGCTTACAGGGAACCAAAACGTCCTGACTTTC
CDR3aa: CASSPLTGNQNVLTF

j_gene: TRBJ2-7
v_gene: TRBV5-6
d_gene: NA
abundance: NA
CDR3nt: TGTGCCAGCAGCTTGTCCCCACGTACAAGCTCCTACGAGCAGTACTTC
CDR3aa: CASSLSPRTSSYEQYF

j_gene: TRBJ1-2
v_gene: TRBV5-1
d_gene: TRBD1
abundance: NA
CDR3nt: TGCGCCAGCACCCAATCCAGGGACAGCGTTGGCTACACCTTC
CDR3aa: CASTQSRDSVGYTF

j_gene: TRBJ1-5
v_gene: TRBV19
d_gene: NA
abundance: NA
CDR3nt: TGTGCCAGTAAGATGGAGGCAGGGAGGAGGAGCGGCAATCAGCCCCAGCATTTT
CDR3aa: CASKMEAGRRSGNQPQHF

j_gene: TRBJ1-1
v_gene: TRBV5-8
d_gene: NA
abundance: NA
CDR3nt: TGTGCCAGCAGCAGGCAGGGGAACACTGAAGCTTTCTTT
CDR3aa: CASSRQGNTEAFF

j_gene: TRBJ2-3
v_gene: TRBV4-2
d_gene: TRBD2
abundance: NA
CDR3nt: TGTGCCAGCAGCCAAGGGAGCGGGGCCGCCGCAGATACGCAGTATTTT
CDR3aa: CASSQGSGAAADTQYF

j_gene: TRBJ2-3
v_gene: TRBV7-9
d_gene: NA
abundance: NA
CDR3nt: TGTGCCAGCAGCTCGATCCGGGACTTAACTTCAGATACGCAGTATTTT
CDR3aa: CASSSIRDLTSDTQYF

j_gene: TRBJ2-1
v_gene: TRBV9
d_gene: TRBD2
abundance: NA
CDR3nt: TGTGCCAGCAGCGGGGCGGGCGGGGGGGCCTCCAATGAGCAGTTCTTC
CDR3aa: CASSGAGGGASNEQFF

j_gene: TRBJ2-5
v_gene: TRBV5-4
d_gene: TRBD2
abundance: NA
CDR3nt: TGTGCCAGCAGCACTCCGGGACTAGCGGGGGTGGAGACCCAGTACTTC
CDR3aa: CASSTPGLAGVETQYF

j_gene: TRBJ1-2
v_gene: TRBV6-4
d_gene: NA
abundance: NA
CDR3nt: TGTGCCAGCAGTGACTCGACAGGCAGGGTAAAGGGCTACACCTTC
CDR3aa: CASSDSTGRVKGYTF

j_gene: TRBJ2-3
v_gene: TRBV5-1
d_gene: NA
abundance: NA
CDR3nt: TGCGCCAGCAGCTTGGGGGGCGGTTCCAACACAGATACGCAGTATTTT
CDR3aa: CASSLGGGSNTDTQYF

j_gene: TRBJ1-3
v_gene: TRBV19
d_gene: NA
abundance: NA
CDR3nt: TGTGCCAGTCCGCCCCCGGGAAGCTCTGGAAACACCATATATTTT
CDR3aa: CASPPPGSSGNTIYF

j_gene: TRBJ1-2
v_gene: TRBV2
d_gene: TRBD1
abundance: NA
CDR3nt: TGTGCCAGCAGTGAAGGGACAGGGTCCTATGGCTACACCTTC
CDR3aa: CASSEGTGSYGYTF

j_gene: TRBJ2-2
v_gene: TRBV25-1
d_gene: TRBD2
abundance: NA
CDR3nt: TGTGCCAGCAGTGAACCTGCGGGGGGTCTGAACACCGGGGAGCTGTTTTTT
CDR3aa: CASSEPAGGLNTGELFF

j_gene: TRBJ1-1
v_gene: TRBV10-3
d_gene: TRBD1
abundance: NA
CDR3nt: TGTGCCACACACCAGGGACAGGGTTGGGACACTGAAGCTTTCTTT
CDR3aa: CATHQGQGWDTEAFF

j_gene: TRBJ2-7
v_gene: TRBV9
d_gene: TRBD1
abundance: NA
CDR3nt: TGTGCCAGCAGCGTAGGTTGGACAGGGGTTTACGAGCAGTACTTC
CDR3aa: CASSVGWTGVYEQYF

j_gene: TRBJ2-2
v_gene: TRBV6-4
d_gene: NA
abundance: NA
CDR3nt: TGTGCCAGCAGTGGGCACACCGGGGAGCTGTTTTTT
CDR3aa: CASSGHTGELFF

j_gene: TRBJ1-2
v_gene: TRBV19
d_gene: TRBD1
abundance: NA
CDR3nt: TGTGCCAGTAGCCCTACAGGGGGCGCGGACTATGGCTACACCTTC
CDR3aa: CASSPTGGADYGYTF

j_gene: TRBJ1-3
v_gene: TRBV7-8
d_gene: NA
abundance: NA
CDR3nt: TGTGCCAGCAGCTTAGAGCCTGGCAGGGCTGGAAACACCATATATTTT
CDR3aa: CASSLEPGRAGNTIYF

j_gene: TRBJ2-7
v_gene: TRBV5-4
d_gene: NA
abundance: NA
CDR3nt: TGTGCCAGCAGCTCTCAGGCGTGGATGCCATCTGGGCAGTACTTC
CDR3aa: CASSSQAWMPSGQYF

j_gene: TRBJ2-6
v_gene: TRBV4-1
d_gene: TRBD2
abundance: NA
CDR3nt: TGCGCCAGCAGTAGCTTGGGGACTAGCGACAACTCTGGGGCCAACGTCCTGACTTTC
CDR3aa: CASSSLGTSDNSGANVLTF

j_gene: TRBJ2-6
v_gene: TRBV5-4
d_gene: NA
abundance: once
CDR3nt: TGTGCCAGCAGGAGGACCGCAGGGGACTCTGGGGCCAACGTCCTGACTTTC
CDR3aa: CASRRTAGDSGANVLTF

j_gene: TRBJ1-2
v_gene: TRBV18
d_gene: NA
abundance: NA
CDR3nt: TGTGCCAGCTCACCGCGGGAAGGCAGCTATGGCTACACCTTC
CDR3aa: CASSPREGSYGYTF

j_gene: TRBJ1-5
v_gene: TRBV2
d_gene: NA
abundance: once
CDR3nt: TGTGCCAGCGGTATACAGGGTCCGAATCAGCCCCAGCATTTT
CDR3aa: CASGIQGPNQPQHF

j_gene: TRBJ2-3
v_gene: TRBV19
d_gene: NA
abundance: NA
CDR3nt: TGTGCCAGTAGTCCTACGCGGGATACGCAGTATTTT
CDR3aa: CASSPTRDTQYF

j_gene: TRBJ2-1
v_gene: TRBV29-1
d_gene: TRBD2
abundance: NA
CDR3nt: TGCAGCGTTCGATTACGACTAGCCCAAGGGGAGCAGTTCTTC
CDR3aa: CSVRLRLAQGEQFF

j_gene: TRBJ1-6
v_gene: TRBV5-4
d_gene: TRBD1
abundance: NA
CDR3nt: TGTGCCAGCCGTCGGACAGGGACAAACTCCTATAATTCACCCCTCCACTTT
CDR3aa: CASRRTGTNSYNSPLHF

j_gene: TRBJ2-7
v_gene: TRBV5-1
d_gene: TRBD1
abundance: NA
CDR3nt: TGCGCCAGCAGCTTGGATGGACTACAGGGGGAGTACTTC
CDR3aa: CASSLDGLQGEYF

j_gene: TRBJ2-7
v_gene: TRBV4-1
d_gene: NA
abundance: NA
CDR3nt: TGCGCCAGCAGCCAAGGGGGAGCCCCGGCCTACGAGCAGTACTTC
CDR3aa: CASSQGGAPAYEQYF

j_gene: TRBJ1-5
v_gene: TRBV4-1
d_gene: NA
abundance: few
CDR3nt: TGCGCCAGCAGCCAAGATTACATAAATAGCAATCAGCCCCAGCATTTT
CDR3aa: CASSQDYINSNQPQHF

j_gene: TRBJ2-1
v_gene: TRBV30
d_gene: NA
abundance: NA
CDR3nt: TGTGCCTGGAGTTTCAGGGGATCCATCTACAATGAGCAGTTCTTC
CDR3aa: CAWSFRGSIYNEQFF

j_gene: TRBJ2-6
v_gene: TRBV7-3
d_gene: NA
abundance: NA
CDR3nt: TGTGCCAGCAGCTTAATCCCCGCTAGCTCTGGGGCCAACGTCCTGACTTTC
CDR3aa: CASSLIPASSGANVLTF

j_gene: TRBJ2-1
v_gene: TRBV19
d_gene: TRBD2
abundance: NA
CDR3nt: TGTGCCAGTAGTATATTCGGGACTAGCGGGGGACTATACAATGAGCAGTTCTTC
CDR3aa: CASSIFGTSGGLYNEQFF

j_gene: TRBJ1-1
v_gene: TRBV4-1
d_gene: TRBD1
abundance: NA
CDR3nt: TGCGCCAGCAGCCAGTTGTGGCCGGGACAGCCTACAATGAACACTGAAGCTTTCTTT
CDR3aa: CASSQLWPGQPTMNTEAFF

j_gene: TRBJ1-2
v_gene: TRBV5-1
d_gene: TRBD1
abundance: NA
CDR3nt: TGCGCCAGCAGCATGTGGACAGGCAATAACCTGAACTATGGCTACACCTTC
CDR3aa: CASSMWTGNNLNYGYTF

j_gene: TRBJ1-1
v_gene: TRBV18
d_gene: NA
abundance: NA
CDR3nt: TGTGCCAGCTCACCCCCTGGGCCGTTCTATGAAGCTTTCTTT
CDR3aa: CASSPPGPFYEAFF

j_gene: TRBJ1-6
v_gene: TRBV25-1
d_gene: TRBD1
abundance: NA
CDR3nt: TGTGCCAGCAGTGAATACGGCAGGGGGCTATTTTCACCCCTCCACTTT
CDR3aa: CASSEYGRGLFSPLHF

j_gene: TRBJ2-7
v_gene: TRBV11-2
d_gene: TRBD2
abundance: NA
CDR3nt: TGTGCCAGCAGCTTATTTAGTGTTCGGCAGCGGGGGTACGAGCAGTACTTC
CDR3aa: CASSLFSVRQRGYEQYF

j_gene: TRBJ1-1
v_gene: TRBV6-1
d_gene: NA
abundance: NA
CDR3nt: TGTGCCAGCAGTGAAGGGTGGGGAGGGAGGGCTGAAGCTTTCTTT
CDR3aa: CASSEGWGGRAEAFF

j_gene: TRBJ2-1
v_gene: TRBV6-6
d_gene: NA
abundance: NA
CDR3nt: TGTGCCAGCAGTTCGACAGGAAACAATGAGCAGTTCTTC
CDR3aa: CASSSTGNNEQFF

j_gene: TRBJ2-3
v_gene: TRBV11-1
d_gene: TRBD2
abundance: NA
CDR3nt: TGTGCCAGCAGCCATAGGACTAGCGGATACACAGATACGCAGTATTTT
CDR3aa: CASSHRTSGYTDTQYF

j_gene: TRBJ2-5
v_gene: TRBV6-1
d_gene: NA
abundance: NA
CDR3nt: TGTGCCAGCAGCCCCTTGACAGGCCCCGAGACCCAGTACTTC
CDR3aa: CASSPLTGPETQYF

j_gene: TRBJ2-7
v_gene: TRBV27
d_gene: TRBD2
abundance: NA
CDR3nt: TGTGCCAGCAGTTATAGCGGGCCGTGGGAGCAGTACTTC
CDR3aa: CASSYSGPWEQYF

j_gene: TRBJ1-5
v_gene: TRBV30
d_gene: NA
abundance: NA
CDR3nt: TGTGCCTGGCAACAGGGAGCAGGTCAGCCCCAGCATTTT
CDR3aa: CAWQQGAGQPQHF

j_gene: TRBJ1-1
v_gene: TRBV9
d_gene: NA
abundance: NA
CDR3nt: TGTGCCAGCAGCGTAGTGGGCAGGGGTTCTGAAGCTTTCTTT
CDR3aa: CASSVVGRGSEAFF

j_gene: TRBJ2-5
v_gene: TRBV6-5
d_gene: TRBD1
abundance: NA
CDR3nt: TGTGCCAGCAGTTACTCCCCCGGGACAGGGGAGACCCAGTACTTC
CDR3aa: CASSYSPGTGETQYF

j_gene: TRBJ2-7
v_gene: TRBV9
d_gene: TRBD2
abundance: NA
CDR3nt: TGTGCCAGCAGCCTCGGGACTAGCGGCTACGAGCAGTACTTC
CDR3aa: CASSLGTSGYEQYF

j_gene: TRBJ2-4
v_gene: TRBV2
d_gene: NA
abundance: NA
CDR3nt: TGTGCCAGCAGGTATCGCGCAGGGCAAAACATTCAGTACTTC
CDR3aa: CASRYRAGQNIQYF

j_gene: TRBJ1-5
v_gene: TRBV5-1
d_gene: TRBD1
abundance: NA
CDR3nt: TGCGCCAGCAGTTGGACAGGGGGCGCGGGGCAGCCCCAGCATTTT
CDR3aa: CASSWTGGAGQPQHF

j_gene: TRBJ1-1
v_gene: TRBV9
d_gene: NA
abundance: NA
CDR3nt: TGTGCCAGCAGCCCCCGGCCCACCCGCGGCACTGAAGCTTTCTTT
CDR3aa: CASSPRPTRGTEAFF